The clone carrying this T cell receptor beta chain was counted a few times. Its matching antigen is unknown. The data derive from a study of regulatory T cells in long-lasting Graves disease. Whole-study findings and limits: Sharing of public clonotypes was greater in persistent patients (approximately 2,700) than in new patients (roughly 880).

Arm-PCR of CDR3 regions and iRepertoire HTBI primers were the basis on which TCR beta libraries were built. TCRdb fed the multiplex PCR reads into MiXCR, producing one record per CDR3 protein. The sample lists 530,000 or so distinct CDR3 sequences; about 15% were seen once. Germline values: CDR1 MDHEN, CDR2 SYDVKM. The CDR3 length is 16 residues. V was trimmed by 2 bases and J by 2 bases, leaving 10 bases between them. As to time point: newly diagnosed GD, antithyroid drugs for less than 3 months. Extracted PBMC RNA gave rise to the TCR library. Criteria from the American Thyroid Association guidelines were applied to diagnose Graves' disease. EDTA tubes received about 9.2 milliliters of collected peripheral blood. The sample also formed part of further work on T cells in Graves' hyperthyroidism and ophthalmopathy. In that study: Primed by the HTBI set, a first-round RT-PCR was run on the TCR CDR3.

J is TRBJ2-6 and V is TRBV28; D could derive from TRBD1 or TRBD2 (6 bases each). The sample in question was peripheral blood mononuclear cells (PBMCs), obtained at new diagnosis, from a patient treated with antithyroid drugs. The TCR comes from a young man with Graves disease. The DNA of the CDR3 is TGTGCCAGCAGTTTACCGGGGGCGCCTGGGGCCAACGTCCTGACTTTC. The encoded protein is CASSLPGAPGANVLTF.